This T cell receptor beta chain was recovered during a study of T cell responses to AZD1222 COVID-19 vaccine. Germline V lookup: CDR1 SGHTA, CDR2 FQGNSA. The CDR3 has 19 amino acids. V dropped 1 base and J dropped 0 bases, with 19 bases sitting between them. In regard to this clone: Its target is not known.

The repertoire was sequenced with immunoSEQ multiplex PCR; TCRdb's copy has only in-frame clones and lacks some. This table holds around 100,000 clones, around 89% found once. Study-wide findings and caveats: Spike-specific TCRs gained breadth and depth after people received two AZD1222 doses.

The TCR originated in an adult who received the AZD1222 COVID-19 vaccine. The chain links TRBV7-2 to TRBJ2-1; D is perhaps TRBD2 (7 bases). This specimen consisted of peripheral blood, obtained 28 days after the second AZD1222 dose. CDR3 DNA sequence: TGTGCCAGCAGCTTAGGGGGAGGGGGAATCACGAGCTCCTACAATGAGCAGTTCTTC. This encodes CASSLGGGGITSSYNEQFF.